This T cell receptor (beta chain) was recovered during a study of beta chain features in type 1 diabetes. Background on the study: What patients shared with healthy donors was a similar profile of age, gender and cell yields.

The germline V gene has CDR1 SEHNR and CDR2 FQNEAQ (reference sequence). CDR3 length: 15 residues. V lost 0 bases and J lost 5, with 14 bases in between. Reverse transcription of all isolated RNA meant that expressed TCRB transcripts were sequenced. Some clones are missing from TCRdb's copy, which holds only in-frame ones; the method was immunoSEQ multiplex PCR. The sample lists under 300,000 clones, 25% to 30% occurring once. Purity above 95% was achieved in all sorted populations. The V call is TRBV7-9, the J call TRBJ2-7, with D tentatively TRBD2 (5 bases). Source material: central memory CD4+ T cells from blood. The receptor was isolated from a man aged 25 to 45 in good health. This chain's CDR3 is CASSLARIGRDEQYF. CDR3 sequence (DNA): TGTGCCAGCAGCTTAGCGCGTATAGGGCGGGACGAGCAGTACTTC. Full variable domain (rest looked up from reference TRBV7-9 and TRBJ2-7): DTGVSQNPRHKITKRGQNVTFRCDPISEHNRLYWYRQTLGQGPEFLTYFQNEAQLEKSRLLSDRFSAERPKGSFSTLEIQRTEQGDSAMYLCASSLARIGRDEQYFGPGTRLTVT.